The 14 T cell receptor beta chains below come from one sample, sequenced in a study of cytomegalovirus exposure and HLA in healthy donors. Vbeta (60) and Jbeta (13) primers were used in the PCR. Sequencing used immunoSEQ multiplex PCR; TCRdb keeps in-frame clones, though not all of them. This sample carries fewer than 250,000 clones, about 75% of them seen once, and the ten largest clones take 1.5% to 2%. Sequencing used PBMCs. Receptors originate from a man younger than 35 in good health and CMV-seronegative.

This clone was counted between two and nine times. CDR3: CASSSPDRNEKLFF. The DNA for the CDR3 is TGTGCCAGCAGCTCACCCGACAGAAATGAAAAACTGTTTTTT. The V call is TRBV7-2, the J call TRBJ1-4, with D tentatively TRBD1 (5 bases). Germline V gene lookup returns CDR1 SGHTA and CDR2 FQGNSA. The V gene lost 4 bases and the J gene lost 5 bases, with 11 bases spanning the gap. The CDR3 runs 14 residues.

J is TRBJ1-5 and V is TRBV29-1; the D is unclear. The CDR3 contains 13 residues. Trimming stripped 2 bases from V and 6 bases from J, with 11 bases between. Per the germline V gene, CDR1 is SQVTM and CDR2 is ANQGSEA. As DNA, the CDR3 is TGCAGCGTTGAATATAGGGAGGGTCAGCCCCAGCATTTT. Its protein product is CSVEYREGQPQHF.

The rearrangement links TRBV5-1 to TRBJ2-3; tentative D call: TRBD1 (7 bases). With 4 bases removed from V and 3 bases from J, the gap between germline ends came to 12 bases. Germline V gene sequence: CDR1 SGHRS, CDR2 YFSETQ. This CDR3 contains 14 residues. The CDR3 bases are TGCGCCAGCAGCCTCTCAGGGGGGACAGATACGCAGTATTTT. Amino acids: CASSLSGGTDTQYF.

This clone appeared a single time. This chain connects TRBV4-1 to TRBJ2-4; D remains unclear. Germline V gene lookup returns CDR1 MGHRA and CDR2 YSYEKL. V was cut by 0 bases and J by 0 bases, with 15 bases left in between. The CDR3 loop spans 18 amino acids. The CDR3 DNA is TGCGCCAGCAGCCAAGAGGGTCCGCGAGGCCTAGCCAAAAACATTCAGTACTTC. It yields the protein CASSQEGPRGLAKNIQYF.

The J gene is TRBJ2-7, the V gene TRBV6-5, with 8 nucleotides matching TRBD1. CDR1 is MNHEY and CDR2 is SVGAGI in the germline V gene. Losses at the gene ends were 6 bases for V and 4 bases for J; bases not matched to a gene: 11. The length of the CDR3 is 15 residues. The CDR3 nucleotides are TGTGCCAGCAGGCCCCCCCCAGGGGGCGGATACGAGCAGTACTTC. This translates into CASRPPPGGGYEQYF.

V and J are TRBV5-6 and TRBJ2-2, with 7 bases aligning to TRBD1. There are 14 residues in the CDR3. Germline V CDR1 and CDR2: SGHDT, YYEEEE. The J segment lost 3 bases and the V segment lost 2 bases, leaving 1 base of the junction unmatched. The CDR3 loop reads CASSFDRDTGELFF. CDR3 sequence (DNA): TGTGCCAGCAGCTTTGACAGGGACACCGGGGAGCTGTTTTTT.

V is TRBV9 and J is TRBJ2-7; tentatively, D is TRBD1 (7 bases). CDR1 is SGDLS and CDR2 is YYNGEE in the germline V gene. The V end lost 4 bases, the J end lost 3 bases, and 17 bases lay between the germline ends. This CDR3 has 15 residues. The CDR3 sequence: CASSPNAGQNYEQYF. The CDR3 bases are TGTGCCAGCAGCCCCAACGCGGGACAGAACTACGAGCAGTACTTC.

This clone has just one count. This CDR3 reads CAWTHHTKRNTIYF. The CDR3 DNA reads TGTGCCTGGACTCACCATACAAAGAGAAACACCATATATTTT. The rearrangement uses TRBV30 and TRBJ1-3, with D hard to call. Germline V gives CDR1 GTSNPN, CDR2 SVGIG (reference sequence). Deletions cut 4 bases from V and 5 bases from J, with 15 bases between. CDR3 size: 14 residues.

This clone was seen just once. The gene calls are TRBV10-3 and TRBJ2-3; TRBD1 matches at 7 bases. V lost 4 bases to trimming and J lost 0 bases; unmatched junction nucleotides: 4. This CDR3 region has 15 residues. The germline gives CDR1 ENHRY, CDR2 SYGVKD. The CDR3 DNA follows: TGTGCCATCAGTGCCCCGGACAGGAGCACAGATACGCAGTATTTT. It specifies CAISAPDRSTDTQYF.

V usage is TRBV29-1 and J usage is TRBJ1-2, with D hard to call. Trimming cost V 1 base and J 3 bases, with 9 bases left between them. The CDR3 covers 13 residues. Looked up from germline, CDR1 is SQVTM and CDR2 is ANQGSEA. CDR3 sequence reads: CSVEAVRDYGYTF. The DNA of the CDR3 is TGCAGCGTTGAAGCGGTACGGGACTATGGCTACACCTTC.

This chain uses TRBV2 with TRBJ1-2; possible D gene TRBD1, 6 bases. Trimming took 6 bases from V and 4 from J, leaving 18 bases between them. The CDR3 is made up of 15 amino acids. Germline assignment: CDR1 SNHLY and CDR2 FYNNEI. The CDR3 is CASSLRGADSYGYTF. Here the CDR3 DNA reads TGTGCCAGCAGCCTACGGGGGGCAGATAGCTATGGCTACACCTTC.

This chain connects TRBV15 to TRBJ1-2, with TRBD1 as a possible D gene (5 bases). Germline V gene sequence: CDR1 LNHNV, CDR2 YYDKDF (reference sequence). V was trimmed by 0 bases and J by 0 bases, leaving 8 bases between them. This CDR3 region has 15 residues. CDR3 sequence (DNA): TGTGCCACCAGCAGAGACCGACAGTCTAACTATGGCTACACCTTC. Translated, it gives CATSRDRQSNYGYTF.

The chain links TRBV7-9 to TRBJ2-7; 9 bases align to TRBD1. CDR3 length: 16 amino acids. With V trimmed by 5 bases and J by 2 bases, 10 bases remained unmatched. Looked up from germline, CDR1 is SEHNR and CDR2 is FQNEAQ (reference sequence). In nucleotides, the CDR3 is TGTGCCAGCAGCCAAATAACAGGGGGCGCGACCTACGAGCAGTACTTC. It is translated as CASSQITGGATYEQYF.

The V and J genes are TRBV15 and TRBJ1-5, with 10 bases lining up with TRBD1. After removal of 1 base from V and 6 bases from J, the junction contained 9 bases not matched to a gene. Looked up from germline, CDR1 is LNHNV and CDR2 is YYDKDF (reference sequence). The CDR3 is 17 residues long. The DNA for the CDR3 is TGTGCCACCAGCAGAGGACAGGGGGCGGTAAGGGGTCAGCCCCAGCATTTT. Its protein is CATSRGQGAVRGQPQHF.